The rows below give T cell receptor beta chains drawn from one sample of a study of blood T cell repertoires in COVID-19. The data were produced by immunoSEQ multiplex PCR, yet TCRdb's version contains in-frame clones alone and is incomplete. The repertoire holds roughly 250,000 clones, with roughly 79% as singletons. Sequencing was carried out using peripheral blood. Receptors originate from a woman aged 80 or over with acute or convalescent COVID-19. The CDR3 runs from the conserved cysteine through the conserved F or W. The order of the fields is V gene, D gene, J gene, clone size, CDR3 protein, CDR3 DNA. A D gene is named only where the DNA matches it firmly. Clone size appears in some rows only: once, few, many, or a class for an expanded clone.

>TRBV19|TRBD1|TRBJ1-2|once
CASNKGALGYGYTF
TGTGCCAGTAATAAGGGGGCTTTGGGTTATGGCTACACCTTC
>TRBV7-2|TRBD1|TRBJ1-1|NA
CASSLDRDRGTEAFF
TGTGCCAGCAGCTTAGATCGGGACAGGGGTACTGAAGCTTTCTTT
>TRBV3-1/TRBV3-2|NA|TRBJ2-2|NA
CASSQHRGRDRDTGELFF
TGTGCCAGCAGCCAACACCGAGGGCGGGATCGGGACACCGGGGAGCTGTTTTTT
>TRBV28|TRBD1|TRBJ2-2|NA
CASSHRQGAGELFF
TGTGCCAGCAGTCACAGACAGGGGGCCGGGGAGCTGTTTTTT
>TRBV5-1|NA|TRBJ2-2|NA
CASSSSGGNTGELFF
TGCGCCAGCAGCTCAAGCGGAGGCAACACCGGGGAGCTGTTTTTT
>TRBV19|NA|TRBJ1-1|NA
CASSRGAQRNTEAFF
TGTGCCAGTAGTCGCGGGGCACAGAGGAACACTGAAGCTTTCTTT
>TRBV21-1|NA|TRBJ1-1|few
CASSSTTGGTEAFF
TGTGCCAGCAGCAGCACGACAGGGGGCACTGAAGCTTTCTTT
>TRBV7-9|TRBD1|TRBJ1-2|once
CASSSARTGTYGYTF
TGTGCCAGCAGCTCTGCGAGGACAGGGACGTATGGCTACACCTTC
>TRBV19|TRBD2|TRBJ2-2|NA
CASSASGPANTGELFF
TGTGCCAGTAGTGCTAGCGGTCCGGCGAACACCGGGGAGCTGTTTTTT
>TRBV24-1|TRBD2|TRBJ2-1|once
CATSDYPTSGGRDEQFF
TGTGCCACCAGTGATTATCCGACTAGCGGGGGAAGGGATGAGCAGTTCTTC
>TRBV6-5|NA|TRBJ1-1|once
CASSTTGTATEAFF
TGTGCCAGCAGTACAACAGGTACAGCCACTGAAGCTTTCTTT
>TRBV7-2|TRBD2|TRBJ2-7|once
CASSLESGGTYEQYF
TGTGCCAGCAGCTTAGAGAGCGGGGGTACCTACGAGCAGTACTTC
>TRBV11-2|TRBD1|TRBJ1-3|NA
CASSLQQGARGNTIYF
TGTGCCAGCAGCCTACAACAGGGGGCGCGTGGAAACACCATATATTTT
>TRBV7-3|TRBD1|TRBJ2-7|NA
CASSLGQHYEQYF
TGTGCCAGCAGCTTGGGACAGCACTACGAGCAGTACTTC
>TRBV12-5|NA|TRBJ1-2|NA
CASGHTLRGYTF
TGTGCTAGTGGCCATACATTGAGGGGCTACACCTTC
>TRBV7-9|TRBD2|TRBJ2-3|NA
CASSLLAGAPTDTQYF
TGTGCCAGCAGCTTACTAGCGGGAGCCCCCACAGATACGCAGTATTTT
>TRBV6-1|NA|TRBJ1-2|NA
CASSEGPSRGYTF
TGTGCCAGCAGTGAAGGGCCCTCGCGGGGCTACACCTTC
>TRBV5-8|NA|TRBJ1-3|NA
CASSLFPRTDYSGNTIYF
TGTGCCAGCAGCTTATTCCCACGGACCGACTACTCTGGAAACACCATATATTTT
>TRBV21-1|NA|TRBJ1-2|NA
CASSMDRPYSNYGYTF
TGTGCCAGCAGCATGGACAGACCCTATTCTAACTATGGCTACACCTTC
>TRBV5-1|TRBD1|TRBJ2-1|NA
CASSRGQGHEQFF
TGCGCCAGCAGCCGTGGACAGGGACATGAGCAGTTCTTC
>TRBV28|NA|TRBJ1-6|NA
CASSRDLNSPLHF
TGTGCCAGCAGCCGGGACTTAAATTCACCCCTCCACTTT
>TRBV4-3|NA|TRBJ2-2|few
CASSQGDIANTGELFF
TGCGCCAGCAGCCAGGGGGACATCGCGAACACCGGGGAGCTGTTTTTT
>TRBV7-9|NA|TRBJ2-3|NA
CASSPPGDPDTQYF
TGTGCCAGCAGCCCGCCAGGGGACCCCGATACGCAGTATTTT
>TRBV2|TRBD1|TRBJ1-4|NA
CASSRQGPSTNEKLFF
TGTGCCAGCAGTCGACAGGGACCCTCAACTAATGAAAAACTGTTTTTT
>TRBV28|NA|TRBJ2-3|NA
CASSRPWTTYYTDTQYF
TGTGCCAGCAGCCGACCCTGGACTACTTACTACACAGATACGCAGTATTTT
>TRBV2|NA|TRBJ1-6|few
CASSRQESRYSPLHF
TGTGCCAGCAGTAGACAGGAATCGAGATACTCACCCCTCCACTTT
>TRBV4-2|TRBD1|TRBJ2-1|NA
CASSQARTGESLYNEQFF
TGTGCCAGCAGCCAAGCCCGAACAGGGGAGTCCTTATACAATGAGCAGTTCTTC
>TRBV5-1|NA|TRBJ2-2|NA
CASSLVSGVNTGELFF
TGCGCCAGCAGCTTGGTCTCAGGGGTAAACACCGGGGAGCTGTTTTTT
>TRBV20-1|NA|TRBJ1-1|NA
CSASVSRGTEAFF
TGCAGTGCTAGTGTTTCCCGGGGCACTGAAGCTTTCTTT